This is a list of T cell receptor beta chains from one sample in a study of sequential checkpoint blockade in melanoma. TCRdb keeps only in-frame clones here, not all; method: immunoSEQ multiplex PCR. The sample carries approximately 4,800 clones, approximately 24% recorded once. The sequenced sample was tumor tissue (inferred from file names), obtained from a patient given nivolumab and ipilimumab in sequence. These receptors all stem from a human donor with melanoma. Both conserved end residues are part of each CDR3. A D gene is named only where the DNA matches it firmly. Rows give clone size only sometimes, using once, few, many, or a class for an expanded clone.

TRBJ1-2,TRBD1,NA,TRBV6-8,TGTGCCAGCAGGGAGGGACAGGTCTATGGCTACACCTTC,CASREGQVYGYTF
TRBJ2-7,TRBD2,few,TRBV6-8,TGTGCCAGCAGTTACATCACACCGGGAGGGCCCGAGCAGTACTTC,CASSYITPGGPEQYF
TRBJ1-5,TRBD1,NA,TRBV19,TGTGCCAGTAGTATGAGGAGACAGGGGAGCAATCAGCCCCAGCATTTT,CASSMRRQGSNQPQHF
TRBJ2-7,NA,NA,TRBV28,TGTGCCAGCAGTTTGGAAGGCTACGAGCAGTACTTC,CASSLEGYEQYF
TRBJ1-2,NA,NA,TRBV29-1,TGCAGCGTGGGGGGGTCGTCAGGGCGGGAATTATTTGGCTACACCTTC,CSVGGSSGRELFGYTF
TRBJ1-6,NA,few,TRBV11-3,TGTGCCAGCAGCCCCCTCACAGGGAGTTCACCCCTCCACTTT,CASSPLTGSSPLHF
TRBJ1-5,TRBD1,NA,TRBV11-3,TGTGCCAGCAGTCCCGGGACAGGCGCCGGTAGCAATCAGCCCCAGCATTTT,CASSPGTGAGSNQPQHF
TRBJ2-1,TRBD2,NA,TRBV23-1,TGCGCCAGCAGCCAACTGGGACTAGCGGCCTACAATGAGCAGTTCTTC,CASSQLGLAAYNEQFF
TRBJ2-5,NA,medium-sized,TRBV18,TGTGCCAGCTCCCCGCCGGGGCCCCAAGAGACCCAGTACTTC,CASSPPGPQETQYF
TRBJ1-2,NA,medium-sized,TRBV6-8,TGTGCCAGCAGTCCGACCAAGGACGGAACCTATGGCTACACCTTC,CASSPTKDGTYGYTF
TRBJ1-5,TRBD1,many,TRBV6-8,TGTGCCAGCAACCAGGGGGGCTATAGCAATCAGCCCCAGCATTTT,CASNQGGYSNQPQHF
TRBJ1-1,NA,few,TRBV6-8,TGTGCCATCAGGGACGAATTTTCGATGAACACTGAAGCTTTCTTT,CAIRDEFSMNTEAFF
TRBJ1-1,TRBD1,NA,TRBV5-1,TGCGCCAGCAGCCCGGGACAGGGGGACTCTGAAGCTTTCTTT,CASSPGQGDSEAFF
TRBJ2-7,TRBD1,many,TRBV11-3,TGTGCCAGCAGCTTAGTGTCAGGGGGCTCCTACGAGCAGTACTTC,CASSLVSGGSYEQYF
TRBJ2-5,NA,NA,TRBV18,TGTGCCAGCTCACCGTTACAGGGTCTGAGGGTCCAAGAGACCCAGTACTTC,CASSPLQGLRVQETQYF
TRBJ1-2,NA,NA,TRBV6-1,TGTGCCAGCAGTGAAGGCGGGTATGGCTACACCTTC,CASSEGGYGYTF
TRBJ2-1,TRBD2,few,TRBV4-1,TGCGCCAGCAGCCAAACTAGCGGGAGCTACAATGAGCAGTTCTTC,CASSQTSGSYNEQFF
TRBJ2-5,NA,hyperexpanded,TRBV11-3,TGTGCCAGCAGCTTAACTGGAGGGAGTGAGACCCAGTACTTC,CASSLTGGSETQYF
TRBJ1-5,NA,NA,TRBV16,TGTGCCAGCAGCCAATCGGGGAGAAGCAATCAGCCCCAGCATTTT,CASSQSGRSNQPQHF
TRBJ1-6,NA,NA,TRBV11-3,TGTGCCAGCAGCTTACCCCGGAGTGGGTATTCACCCCTCCACTTT,CASSLPRSGYSPLHF
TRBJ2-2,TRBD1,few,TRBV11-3,TGTGCCAGCAGCTTAAGGGGACAGGGACACGGGGAGCTGTTTTTT,CASSLRGQGHGELFF
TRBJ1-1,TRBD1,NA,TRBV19,TGTGCCAGTAGTGAACTGGGACAGTTGAACACTGAAGCTTTCTTT,CASSELGQLNTEAFF
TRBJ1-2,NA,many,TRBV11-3,TGTGCCAGCAGCTTGAATAGGGGCGTGGGCGATGGCTACACCTTC,CASSLNRGVGDGYTF
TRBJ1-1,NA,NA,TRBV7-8,TGTGCTAGCAGCCAGACGGTCGACACTGAAGCTTTCTTT,CASSQTVDTEAFF
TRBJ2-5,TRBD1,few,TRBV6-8,TGTGCCAGCAGTAACAGGGGACGACAAGAGACCCAGTACTTC,CASSNRGRQETQYF
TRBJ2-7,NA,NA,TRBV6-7,TGTGCCAGCAGTGAATTCGGCGAGCAGTACTTC,CASSEFGEQYF
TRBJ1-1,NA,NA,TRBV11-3,TGTGCCAGCAGCAACCAGGGTAGACGAGTTTCTGGCACTGAAGCTTTCTTT,CASSNQGRRVSGTEAFF
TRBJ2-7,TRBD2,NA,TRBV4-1,TGCGCCAGCAGCCAAGCTAGGGAGGGCAAAAGGTCCTACGAGCAGTACTTC,CASSQAREGKRSYEQYF
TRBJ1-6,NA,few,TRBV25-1,TGTGCCAGCAGTGGAAGCAGCACAAATTCACCCCTCCACTTT,CASSGSSTNSPLHF
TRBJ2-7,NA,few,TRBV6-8,TGTGCCATCAGTGCCCCCCAGGGGCCCCCCCAATACGAGCAGTACTTC,CAISAPQGPPQYEQYF
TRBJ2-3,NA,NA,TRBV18,TGTGCCAGCTCACCACAGCCCACAGATACGCAGTATTTT,CASSPQPTDTQYF
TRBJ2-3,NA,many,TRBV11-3,TGTGCCAGCAGCTTTTGTAGAGGGGGGAGGTGTGCAGATACGCAGTATTTT,CASSFCRGGRCADTQYF
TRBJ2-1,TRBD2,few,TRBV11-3,TGTGCCAGCAGCTCAAGGCCTAGCGGGAGGGCCAGTGAGCAGTTCTTC,CASSSRPSGRASEQFF
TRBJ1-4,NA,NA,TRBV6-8,TGTGCCAGCAGTTCACAGGGCCATTCTAATGAAAAACTGTTTTTT,CASSSQGHSNEKLFF
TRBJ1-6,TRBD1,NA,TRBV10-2,TGCGCCAGCAGTGAGTCTCGGACAGGGCTAAATTCACCCCTCCACTTT,CASSESRTGLNSPLHF
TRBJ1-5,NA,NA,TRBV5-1,TGCGCCAGCAGCTTGGGACAGAGAAAACTTTCTTACAATCAGCCCCAGCATTTT,CASSLGQRKLSYNQPQHF
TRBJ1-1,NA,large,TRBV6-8,TGTGCCAGCGAGGAGGGAATGGCGGCTGAAGCTTTCTTT,CASEEGMAAEAFF
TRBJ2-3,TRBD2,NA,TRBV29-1,TGCAGCGTTGAGACTAGCGGATACACAGATACGCAGTATTTT,CSVETSGYTDTQYF
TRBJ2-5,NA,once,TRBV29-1,TGCAGCGTTGACGGGGTCCAAGAGACCCAGTACTTC,CSVDGVQETQYF
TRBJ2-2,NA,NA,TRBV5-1,TGCGCCAGCAGCCTGGGCGGCCTAGGCACCGGGGAGCTGTTTTTT,CASSLGGLGTGELFF
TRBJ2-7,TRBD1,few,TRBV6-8,TGTGCCAGCAGCACCGGGACAGGGTACGAGCAGTACTTC,CASSTGTGYEQYF
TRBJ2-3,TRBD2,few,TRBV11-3,TGTGCCAGCAGCTTCTCTAGCGGAACTAGCACAGATACGCAGTATTTT,CASSFSSGTSTDTQYF
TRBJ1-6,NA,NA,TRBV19,TGTGCCACGCACGGGAGCTCCTATAATTCACCCCTCCACTTT,CATHGSSYNSPLHF
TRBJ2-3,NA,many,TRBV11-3,TGTGCCAGCAGCTGGTGGGAGGTTATTACAGATACGCAGTATTTT,CASSWWEVITDTQYF
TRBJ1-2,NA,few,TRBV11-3,TGTGCCAGCAGCTTAGACGGGGGGGGCTATGGCTACACCTTC,CASSLDGGGYGYTF
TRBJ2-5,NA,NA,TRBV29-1,TGCAGCGTTGCCAGCGGGCTAGCACAAGAGACCCAGTACTTC,CSVASGLAQETQYF
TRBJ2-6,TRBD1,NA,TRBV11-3,TGTGCCAGCAGCTTTAGACAGGGCCTCTCTGGGGCCAACGTCCTGACTTTC,CASSFRQGLSGANVLTF
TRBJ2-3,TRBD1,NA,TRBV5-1,TGCGCCAGCAGCTACAGGGGGACAGGGGAAAGGACAGATACGCAGTATTTT,CASSYRGTGERTDTQYF